The rows below give T cell receptor beta chains drawn from one sample of a study of shared clonotypes between healthy human individuals. Produced via immunoSEQ multiplex PCR; TCRdb's table is partial and in-frame only. The top ten hold around 0.13% of the sample, which has more than 2 million clones, approximately 96% seen once. Sequences were obtained from naive CD4+ T cells sorted from blood. These receptors were obtained from a man between 18 and 35 years old in good health. The conserved cysteine and the conserved F or W are not part of the CDR3 here. Clone size is shown for a subset of rows, as once, few, many or a class of expanded clone.

V,size,J,CDR3
TRBV11-3,NA,TRBJ1-1,ASSSRTGAHTEAF
TRBV10-3,NA,TRBJ2-1,AISGTSGRAGENEQF
TRBV7-2,once,TRBJ1-1,ASSLRGAWDTEAF
TRBV7-2,NA,TRBJ2-3,ASSLSGLVPDTQY
TRBV6-5,NA,TRBJ2-7,ATRGPRTYEQY
TRBV11-2,NA,TRBJ1-4,ASSFEGTGGLEKLF
TRBV11-2,NA,TRBJ2-2,ASSLGRLAGGSLF
TRBV2,NA,TRBJ2-7,ASSFQSAGGIYEQY
TRBV19,NA,TRBJ2-7,ASRWTGDSYEQY
TRBV7-2,NA,TRBJ2-1,ASGQASSYNEQF
TRBV19,NA,TRBJ1-5,ASSAVSNQPQH
TRBV11-2,NA,TRBJ2-1,ASSLDNSRVYNEQF
TRBV5-1,NA,TRBJ2-3,ASSLETGATDTQY
TRBV5-4,NA,TRBJ2-5,APSGRGLGETQY
TRBV29-1,once,TRBJ1-1,SVETGNTEAF
TRBV27,once,TRBJ2-7,ATRGTGGGNEQY
TRBV25-1,NA,TRBJ1-1,ASSELGAGNTEAF
TRBV11-2,NA,TRBJ2-7,ASETSGTREQY
TRBV29-1,few,TRBJ1-1,SVEGNREAF
TRBV7-9,NA,TRBJ2-2,ASSLPTGATGELF
TRBV6-6,once,TRBJ1-1,ASKTTGLNTEAF